What follows describes a single T cell receptor beta chain. Treatment indicated: oral pan-JAK inhibitor, 5-10 mg twice daily. This sample stems from a study of CD8+ T cells in alopecia areata. Sequencing templates came from extracted RNA that was reverse transcribed into cDNA. Data came from immunoSEQ multiplex PCR; TCRdb stores just in-frame clones and leaves some out. The sample consists of 150,000 to 200,000 clones, about three fifths of them appearing once. The input for sequencing was CD4+ T cells sorted from blood, taken at week 4, from a patient treated with tofacitinib. The receptor was derived from a human donor with alopecia areata.

The CDR3 region is CATSGGLAGEQYF. The CDR3 DNA is TGTGCCACCAGCGGAGGACTAGCCGGCGAGCAGTACTTC. V is TRBV15 and J is TRBJ2-7; TRBD2 matches 8 bases. There are 13 residues in the CDR3. From germline, CDR1 is LNHNV and CDR2 YYDKDF (reference sequence). The V gene end was trimmed by 5 bases and the J gene end by 6 bases; junction bases not matched to a gene: 6.